This record concerns one TCR beta chain sequence. Its antigen is as yet unknown. This specimen belongs to a study of identical twins. Study-level results: The study based its conclusions on cross-sectional statistical analysis and did not follow the same donors.

This CDR3 region has 16 residues. Germline lookup yields CDR1 SGHTA and CDR2 FQGNSA. V was clipped by 3 bases and J by 8 bases; unmatched bases: 11. Healthy Caucasians supplied all donations. A universal primer site was created by template switching, with the cDNA bearing unique molecular identifiers. One entry per CDR3 protein results from TCRdb running MiXCR on the 5' RACE reads. The sample lists hundreds of thousands of distinct CDR3 sequences, 21% occurring once. The same sample was also used in a study of T cells expressing NK-cell markers. That paper adds: The study sequenced eight donors, seven HCMV-seropositive and one seronegative.

The chain couples TRBV7-2 to TRBJ2-2; 8 nucleotides match TRBD2. The origin of this receptor is a woman aged 18-35 years in good health. Sequencing was done on a sample of PBMCs. CDR3 region: CASSFMASGLSGELFF. CDR3 coding DNA: TGTGCCAGCAGCTTTATGGCTAGCGGGTTGTCTGGGGAGCTGTTTTTT.